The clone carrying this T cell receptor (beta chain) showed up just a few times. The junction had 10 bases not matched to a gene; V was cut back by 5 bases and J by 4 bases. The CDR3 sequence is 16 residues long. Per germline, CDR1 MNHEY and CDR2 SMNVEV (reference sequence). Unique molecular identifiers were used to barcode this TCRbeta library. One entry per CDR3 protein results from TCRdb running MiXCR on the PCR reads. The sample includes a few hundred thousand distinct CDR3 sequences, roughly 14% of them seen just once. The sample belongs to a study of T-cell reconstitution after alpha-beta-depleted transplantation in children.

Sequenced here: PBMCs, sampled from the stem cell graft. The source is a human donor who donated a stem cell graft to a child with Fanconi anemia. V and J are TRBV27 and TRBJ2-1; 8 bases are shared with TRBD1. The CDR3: CASSALAGGSYNEQFF. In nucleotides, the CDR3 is TGTGCCAGCAGTGCCCTGGCAGGGGGCTCGTACAATGAGCAGTTCTTC.